The 31 T cell receptor beta chains reported below all come from one sample, sequenced in a study of blood T cell repertoires in COVID-19. Data came from immunoSEQ multiplex PCR; TCRdb stores just in-frame clones and leaves some out. The repertoire holds about 380,000 clones, with more than 75% as singletons. Source material: PBMCs or T cells enriched from blood (not recorded which). The receptors here all came from a young woman who had recovered from COVID-19.

The V call is TRBV7-9, the J call TRBJ2-7; D gene unclear. CDR1 and CDR2 (germline): SEHNR, FQNEAQ (reference sequence). The CDR3 is made up of 14 amino acids. V was cut by 5 bases and J by 2 bases, with 13 bases left in between. CDR3 sequence (DNA): TGTGCCAGCAGCCCAGAAGCGAAGACCTACGAGCAGTACTTC. It specifies CASSPEAKTYEQYF.

The chain carries TRBV5-4 and TRBJ2-5, with TRBD2 as a possible D gene (6 bases). Germline V lookup: CDR1 SGHNT, CDR2 YYREEE (reference sequence). Trimming removed 2 bases from V and 4 bases from J, with 12 bases in between. CDR3 length: 14 residues. Written as DNA, the CDR3 is TGTGCCAGCAGCTTAAACGGGGGAAGAGAGACCCAGTACTTC. Translating gives CASSLNGGRETQYF. The full variable domain, rest sourced from reference TRBV5-4 and TRBJ2-5, is ETGVTQSPTHLIKTRGQQVTLRCSSQSGHNTVSWYQQALGQGPQFIFQYYREEENGRGNFPPRFSGLQFPNYSSELNVNALELDDSALYLCASSLNGGRETQYFGPGTRLLVL.

The chain joins TRBV5-4 to TRBJ1-2; tentatively, D is TRBD1 (6 bases). Germline-derived CDR1 and CDR2 are SGHNT and YYREEE (reference sequence). The CDR3 contains 16 residues. V was shortened by 2 bases and J by 5 bases, with 19 bases between the two germline ends. The CDR3 nucleotides are TGTGCCAGCAGCTTCCCGGTGACAGGCGGTTGGTATGGCTACACCTTC. The encoded protein is CASSFPVTGGWYGYTF.

This rearrangement joins TRBV4-2 to TRBJ1-5; no firm D call. Per germline, CDR1 LGHNA and CDR2 YNFKEQ. The CDR3 extends over 15 amino acids. V was shortened by 4 bases and J by 0 bases, with 10 bases between the two germline ends. CDR3 DNA: TGTGCCAGCAGCCCAATAGATGATAGCAATCAGCCCCAGCATTTT. This codes for CASSPIDDSNQPQHF.

The CDR3 DNA reads TGCGCCAGCAGTGAGTCCGGAGTTAGGGAAAAACTGTTTTTT. As protein: CASSESGVREKLFF. The rearrangement links TRBV10-1 to TRBJ1-4, with D unresolved. In germline, CDR1 is WNHNN, CDR2 SYGVQD (reference sequence). The V end was cut by 0 bases, the J end by 8 bases, with 10 bases between. The length of the CDR3 is 14 residues.

V is TRBV11-2 and J is TRBJ2-7; 8 positions agree with TRBD1. In germline, CDR1 is SGHAT, CDR2 FQNNGV. This CDR3 region has 17 residues. V was pared by 0 bases and J by 4 bases, with 11 bases of the junction left unmatched. Written as DNA, the CDR3 is TGTGCCAGCAGCTTAGACCTCCCATGGACAGGGCAGTACGAGCAGTACTTC. This gives the protein CASSLDLPWTGQYEQYF.

The chain couples TRBV6-5 to TRBJ1-2; 7 bases line up with TRBD1. Germline V lookup: CDR1 MNHEY, CDR2 SVGAGI. Trimming at V came to 5 bases and at J to 2 bases, leaving 8 bases not matched to a gene. CDR3 length equals 15 residues. The CDR3 DNA follows: TGTGCCAGCAGTAACCGACTGGACAGGAACTATGGCTACACCTTC. Encoded protein: CASSNRLDRNYGYTF.

The V call is TRBV5-5, the J call TRBJ1-1, with 9 positions matching TRBD1. The CDR3 is 17 amino acids. The germline CDR1 and CDR2 sequences are SGHKS and YYEKEE (reference sequence). Trimming took 2 bases from V and 0 from J; bases not matched to a gene: 8. In DNA, the CDR3 is TGTGCCAGCAGCTTCAATTACAGGGGGCCGATGAACACTGAAGCTTTCTTT. It specifies CASSFNYRGPMNTEAFF. The full variable domain, its missing parts supplied by reference TRBV5-5 and TRBJ1-1, is DAGVTQSPTHLIKTRGQQVTLRCSPISGHKSVSWYQQVLGQGPQFIFQYYEKEERGRGNFPDRFSARQFPNYSSELNVNALLLGDSALYLCASSFNYRGPMNTEAFFGQGTRLTVV.

J is TRBJ2-1 and V is TRBV7-8; 11 nucleotides match TRBD1. The V and J ends lost 5 bases and 0 bases, in that order; junction bases with no gene match: 18. The CDR3 loop spans 21 amino acids. In germline, CDR1 is SGHVS, CDR2 FQNEAQ. Here the CDR3 DNA reads TGTGCCAGCAGCCCCAAGGTGGGACAGGGGGTTGGTTTCCTCTCCTACAATGAGCAGTTCTTC. Translating it yields CASSPKVGQGVGFLSYNEQFF. The full variable domain, rest sourced from reference TRBV7-8 and TRBJ2-1, is GAGVSQSPRYKVAKRGQDVALRCDPISGHVSLFWYQQALGQGPEFLTYFQNEAQLDKSGLPSDRFFAERPEGSVSTLKIQRTQQEDSAVYLCASSPKVGQGVGFLSYNEQFFGPGTRLTVL.

The J gene is TRBJ2-1, the V gene TRBV30; maybe TRBD2 (6 bases). V shed 4 bases and J shed 4 bases, with 11 bases lying between them. Looked up from germline, CDR1 is GTSNPN and CDR2 is SVGIG (reference sequence). The CDR3 has 13 residues. The CDR3 coding sequence is TGTGCCTGGAATCCGGAGGGTTACAATGAGCAGTTCTTC. It encodes CAWNPEGYNEQFF.

The rearrangement links TRBV6-2 or TRBV6-3 to TRBJ1-1; no firm D call. The germline V and J ends were trimmed by 2 bases and 3 bases, with 13 bases remaining between them. This CDR3 is 15 amino acids long. Germline CDR1 reads MNHEY; CDR2 reads SVGEGT. The CDR3 loop reads CASSYTNRLDTEAFF. For the CDR3, the DNA is TGTGCCAGCAGTTACACAAACCGATTGGACACTGAAGCTTTCTTT.

V is TRBV19 and J is TRBJ2-5, with D maybe TRBD2 (6 bases). Germline V gives CDR1 LNHDA, CDR2 SQIVND (reference sequence). CDR3 size: 14 residues. The V gene lost 2 bases and the J gene lost 3 bases, with 10 bases spanning the gap. In DNA form, the CDR3 reads TGTGCCAGTAGTATATTATCGGGGGAAGAGACCCAGTACTTC. Translated: CASSILSGEETQYF.

The chain joins TRBV3-1 (or the pseudogene TRBV3-2) to TRBJ1-4; 9 nucleotides match TRBD1. The CDR3 runs to 13 residues. CDR1 and CDR2 from the germline V gene are LGHDT and YNNKEL (reference sequence). V shed 5 bases and J 8 bases; nucleotides not matched to a gene: 3. The CDR3 nucleotides read TGTGCCAGCAGCTCCGGGACAGGGGAAAAACTGTTTTTT. Translation: CASSSGTGEKLFF.

V gene TRBV6-5 combines with J gene TRBJ1-5; TRBD1 might be the D (5 bases). V was clipped by 5 bases and J by 4 bases, with 18 bases between them. Germline V gene sequence: CDR1 MNHEY, CDR2 SVGAGI. The CDR3 has 16 amino acids. As DNA, the CDR3 is TGTGCCAGCAGTAACTTAAGGCAGGGATGGAATCAGCCCCAGCATTTT. It codes for CASSNLRQGWNQPQHF.

This clone was recorded once. This chain connects TRBV24-1 to TRBJ1-1, with 9 bases aligning to TRBD1. Germline CDR1 is KGHDR and CDR2 is SFDVKD. CDR3 length equals 15 residues. J was trimmed by 4 bases and V by 4 bases; bases with no gene match: 6. CDR3 sequence: CATSDRQGGTTEAFF. CDR3 sequence (DNA): TGTGCCACCAGTGACAGACAGGGGGGGACCACTGAAGCTTTCTTT.

V is TRBV9 and J is TRBJ1-2; D call uncertain. CDR1 SGDLS and CDR2 YYNGEE come from the germline V gene. The CDR3 has 15 residues. The germline V and J ends were trimmed by 0 bases and 6 bases, with 15 bases remaining between them. CDR3 coding DNA: TGTGCCAGCAGCGTAGAGGAACGGGTACGCAATGGCTACACCTTC. This translates into CASSVEERVRNGYTF.

The rearrangement links TRBV2 to TRBJ2-1, with a tentative D call TRBD2 (7 bases). Germline V lookup: CDR1 SNHLY, CDR2 FYNNEI. CDR3 length: 14 residues. CDR3 loop: CATRGGANYNEQFF. Written as DNA, the CDR3 is TGTGCGACTAGGGGGGGGGCAAACTACAATGAGCAGTTCTTC.

The chain's CDR3 is CASSVEVRPSTDTQYF. CDR3 DNA: TGTGCCAGCAGCGTAGAGGTCAGGCCGAGCACAGATACGCAGTATTTT. The V call is TRBV9, the J call TRBJ2-3; no reliable D call. Germline CDR1 and CDR2: SGDLS and YYNGEE. Trimming pared 0 bases from V and 0 bases from J, leaving 11 bases between. The CDR3 length is 16 residues.

The CDR3 loop is CASARSAANSGNTIYF. The CDR3 DNA reads TGTGCCAGTGCGCGGAGTGCAGCTAACTCTGGAAACACCATATATTTT. V is TRBV19 and J is TRBJ1-3, with D uncertain. CDR1 LNHDA and CDR2 SQIVND come from the germline V gene (reference sequence). The V end was cut by 8 bases, the J end by 0 bases, with 17 bases between. This CDR3 has 16 amino acids.

The chain has TRBV5-1 and TRBJ1-4; the match to TRBD1 covers 9 bases. Germline V lookup: CDR1 SGHRS, CDR2 YFSETQ. The CDR3 consists of 19 residues. The V gene end was trimmed by 4 bases and the J gene end by 1 base; junction bases not matched to a gene: 14. Written as DNA, the CDR3 is TGCGCCAGCAGCCCCGCGGGACAGGGAGGCCTCCAAACTAATGAAAAACTGTTTTTT. This gives the protein CASSPAGQGGLQTNEKLFF.

A few counts support this clone. This chain uses TRBV6-4 with TRBJ1-6, with TRBD1 as a possible D gene (6 bases). Trimming took off 7 bases at V and 8 bases at J, with 15 bases between the two ends. The CDR3 runs 14 residues. Germline lookup yields CDR1 MRHNA and CDR2 SNTAGT. This CDR3 is CASKHSGVDSPLHF. The CDR3 DNA reads as TGTGCCAGCAAACACTCAGGGGTTGATTCACCCCTCCACTTT.

The chain joins TRBV28 to TRBJ1-4, with D unresolved. This CDR3 comprises 16 residues. V gave up 10 bases and J gave up 0 bases, with 18 bases separating them. CDR1 is MDHEN and CDR2 is SYDVKM in the germline V gene. The CDR3 loop reads CATKLRIESTNEKLFF. As DNA, the CDR3 is TGTGCCACCAAGCTGAGAATTGAGTCAACTAATGAAAAACTGTTTTTT.

This chain links TRBV7-8 with TRBJ1-2, with 9 bases aligning to TRBD1. Germline V gene sequence: CDR1 SGHVS, CDR2 FQNEAQ. The CDR3 is 15 amino acids. Losses at the gene ends were 5 bases for V and 5 bases for J; bases not matched to a gene: 9. CDR3 region: CASSPRTGAPYGYTF. Written as DNA, the CDR3 is TGTGCCAGCAGCCCGCGGACAGGGGCACCATATGGCTACACCTTC.

The chain employs TRBV4-1 and TRBJ2-1; no reliable D call. The germline gives CDR1 MGHRA, CDR2 YSYEKL. The CDR3 is 16 residues long. Trimming took off 1 base at V and 9 bases at J, with 19 bases between the two ends. The CDR3: CASSQVNSRYGGEQFF. As DNA, the CDR3 is TGCGCCAGCAGCCAAGTGAACTCCCGGTACGGCGGTGAGCAGTTCTTC.

This clone has only a few counts. V is TRBV18 and J is TRBJ1-1; possible D gene TRBD1, 6 bases. CDR3 length: 16 residues. CDR1 KGHSH and CDR2 LQKENI come from the germline V gene. V lost 6 bases, J lost 4 bases, and 21 bases lay in between. Here the CDR3 reads CASSLQEGRGVTEAFF. The CDR3 coding sequence is TGTGCCAGCTCCCTACAGGAAGGGAGGGGGGTCACTGAAGCTTTCTTT.

The J gene is TRBJ1-6, the V gene TRBV15, with D unresolved. This CDR3 contains 13 residues. Germline CDR1 is LNHNV and CDR2 is YYDKDF (reference sequence). Trimming left V 3 bases short and J 7 bases short, with 7 bases between. For the CDR3, the DNA is TGTGCCACCAGCAGCCCCCCGAATTCACCCCTCCACTTT. Its protein product is CATSSPPNSPLHF. The variable domain in full, with the rest retrieved from reference TRBV15 and TRBJ1-6, is DAMVIQNPRYQVTQFGKPVTLSCSQTLNHNVMYWYQQKSSQAPKLLFHYYDKDFNNEADTPDNFQSRRPNTSFCFLDIRSPGLGDTAMYLCATSSPPNSPLHFGNGTRLTVT.

The chain has TRBV9 and TRBJ2-4; TRBD2 might be the D (7 bases). With 3 bases removed from V and 0 bases from J, the gap between germline ends came to 13 bases. Germline V gene lookup returns CDR1 SGDLS and CDR2 YYNGEE. The CDR3 has 16 residues. In nucleotides, the CDR3 is TGTGCCAGCAGCGAAGGGGGGGGCCTAGCCAAAAACATTCAGTACTTC. Translated: CASSEGGGLAKNIQYF. Full variable domain (missing parts from reference TRBV9 and TRBJ2-4): DSGVTQTPKHLITATGQRVTLRCSPRSGDLSVYWYQQSLDQGLQFLIQYYNGEERAKGNILERFSAQQFPDLHSELNLSSLELGDSALYFCASSEGGGLAKNIQYFGAGTRLSVL.

This clone was picked up a small number of times. The rearrangement links TRBV19 to TRBJ1-2, with 8 bases lining up with TRBD1. This CDR3 has 17 amino acids. V shed 6 bases, J shed 2 bases, and the junction held 14 bases outside the gene matches. CDR1 and CDR2 (germline): LNHDA, SQIVND (reference sequence). The CDR3 bases are TGTGCCAGTAGAAAGGGACAGGTCCTCACCCCCAACTATGGCTACACCTTC. This translates into CASRKGQVLTPNYGYTF.

The genes are TRBV6-5 and TRBJ1-1, with D unresolved. The CDR3 spans 15 residues. Germline CDR1 and CDR2: MNHEY and SVGAGI. Trimming shortened V by 0 bases and J by 3 bases, and 11 bases separated the two germline ends. Here the CDR3 reads CASSYSPSGHTEAFF. The CDR3 DNA follows: TGTGCCAGCAGTTACTCCCCGAGTGGGCACACTGAAGCTTTCTTT.

The gene calls are TRBV27 and TRBJ1-5; D perhaps matches TRBD1 (6 bases). Germline values: CDR1 MNHEY, CDR2 SMNVEV (reference sequence). The length of the CDR3 is 13 residues. Trimming took off 6 bases at V and 4 bases at J, with 10 bases between the two ends. CDR3 loop: CASSLGANQPQHF. In DNA form, the CDR3 reads TGTGCCAGCAGCCTGGGGGCAAATCAGCCCCAGCATTTT.

The J gene is TRBJ2-7, the V gene TRBV3-1 (or the pseudogene TRBV3-2); 8 bases agree with TRBD2. The V segment lost 3 bases and the J segment 9 bases; nucleotides outside the gene matches: 10. This CDR3 has 14 amino acids. Germline V gives CDR1 LGHDT, CDR2 YNNKEL (reference sequence). CDR3 bases: TGTGCCAGCAGCCACTCTACCGGGACTAGGTGGCAGTACTTC. It codes for CASSHSTGTRWQYF.